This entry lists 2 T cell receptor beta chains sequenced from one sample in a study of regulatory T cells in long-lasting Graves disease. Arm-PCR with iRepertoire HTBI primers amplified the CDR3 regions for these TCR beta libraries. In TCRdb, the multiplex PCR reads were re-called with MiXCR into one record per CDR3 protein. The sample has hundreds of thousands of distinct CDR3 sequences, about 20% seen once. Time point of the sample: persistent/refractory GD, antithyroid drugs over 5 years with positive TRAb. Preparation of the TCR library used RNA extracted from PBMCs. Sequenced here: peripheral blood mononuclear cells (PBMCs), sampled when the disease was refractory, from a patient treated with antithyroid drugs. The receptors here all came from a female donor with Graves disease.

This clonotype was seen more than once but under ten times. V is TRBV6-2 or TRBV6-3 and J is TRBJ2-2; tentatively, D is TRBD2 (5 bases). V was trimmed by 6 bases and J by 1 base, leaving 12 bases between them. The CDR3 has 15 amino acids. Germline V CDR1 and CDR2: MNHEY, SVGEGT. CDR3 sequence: CASRQLAGNTGELFF. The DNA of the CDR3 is TGTGCCAGCAGACAACTGGCGGGGAACACCGGGGAGCTGTTTTTT.

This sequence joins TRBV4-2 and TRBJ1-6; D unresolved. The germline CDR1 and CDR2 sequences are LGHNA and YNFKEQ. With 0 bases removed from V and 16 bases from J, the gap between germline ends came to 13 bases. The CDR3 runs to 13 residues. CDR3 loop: CASSQDLAEELHF. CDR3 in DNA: TGTGCCAGCAGCCAAGATTTGGCGGAGGAACTCCACTTT.